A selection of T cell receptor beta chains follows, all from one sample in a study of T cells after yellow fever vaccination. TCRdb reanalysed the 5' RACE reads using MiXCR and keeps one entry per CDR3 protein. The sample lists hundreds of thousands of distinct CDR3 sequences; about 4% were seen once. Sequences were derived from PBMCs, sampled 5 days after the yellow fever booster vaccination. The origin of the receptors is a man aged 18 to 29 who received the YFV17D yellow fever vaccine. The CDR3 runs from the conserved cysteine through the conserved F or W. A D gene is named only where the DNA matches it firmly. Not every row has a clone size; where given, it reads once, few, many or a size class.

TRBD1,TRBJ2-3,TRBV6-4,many,CASSGTGGTDTQYF,TGTGCCAGCAGTGGGACAGGGGGCACAGATACGCAGTATTTT
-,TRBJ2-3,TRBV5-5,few,CASSEYTDTQYF,TGTGCCAGCAGCGAATACACAGATACGCAGTATTTT
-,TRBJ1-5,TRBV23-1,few,CASLCPSPPQHF,TGCGCCAGCCTCTGCCCGTCGCCGCCCCAGCATTTT
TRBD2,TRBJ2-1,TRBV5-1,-,CASSHRVAGGLSGIGNEQFF,TGCGCCAGCAGCCACAGGGTAGCGGGGGGCCTCTCCGGCATTGGAAATGAGCAGTTCTTC
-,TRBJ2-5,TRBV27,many,CASSLSRREETQYF,TGTGCCAGCAGTTTATCCCGCAGGGAAGAGACCCAGTACTTC
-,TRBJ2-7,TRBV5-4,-,CASSLQASSYEQYF,TGTGCCAGCAGCTTGCAAGCGAGCTCCTACGAGCAGTACTTC
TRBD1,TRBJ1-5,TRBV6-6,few,CASSPRTGAAQPQHF,TGTGCCAGCAGTCCTCGGACAGGGGCAGCTCAGCCCCAGCATTTT
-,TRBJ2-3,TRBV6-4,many,CASSVGQGADTQYF,TGTGCCAGCAGTGTTGGCCAGGGAGCAGATACGCAGTATTTT
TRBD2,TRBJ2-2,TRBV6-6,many,CASSPGLAGFTGELFF,TGTGCCAGCAGCCCGGGACTAGCGGGGTTCACCGGGGAGCTGTTTTTT
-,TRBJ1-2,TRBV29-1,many,CSAGAGTNYGYTF,TGCAGCGCGGGGGCAGGCACCAACTATGGCTACACCTTC
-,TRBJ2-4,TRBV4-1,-,CASSQGWVLAKNIQYF,TGCGCCAGCAGCCAAGGTTGGGTCCTAGCCAAAAACATTCAGTACTTC
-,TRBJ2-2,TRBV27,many,CASSPPGRENTGELFF,TGTGCCAGCAGTCCCCCGGGGCGGGAGAACACCGGGGAGCTGTTTTTT
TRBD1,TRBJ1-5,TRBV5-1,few,CASKTGIGNQPQHF,TGCGCCAGCAAGACAGGGATAGGCAATCAGCCCCAGCATTTT
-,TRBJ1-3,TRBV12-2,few,CASRFRRLCSGNTIYF,TGTGCAAGTCGCTTTCGTAGGTTGTGCTCTGGAAACACCATATATTTT
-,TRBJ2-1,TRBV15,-,CATSRDGSSSYNEQFF,TGTGCCACCAGCAGAGACGGGAGTAGCTCCTACAATGAGCAGTTCTTC
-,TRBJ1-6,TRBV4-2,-,CASSQEWQGGSPLHF,TGTGCCAGCAGCCAAGAGTGGCAGGGCGGTTCACCCCTCCACTTT
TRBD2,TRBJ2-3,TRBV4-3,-,CASSPRLAESDTQYF,TGCGCCAGCAGCCCCCGACTAGCAGAGTCAGATACGCAGTATTTT
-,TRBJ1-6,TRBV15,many,CATSRTWTVNYNSPLHF,TGTGCCACCAGCAGAACTTGGACAGTCAACTATAATTCACCCCTCCACTTT
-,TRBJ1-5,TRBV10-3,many,CAISDSRALNQPQHF,TGTGCCATCAGTGATTCACGCGCGCTGAATCAGCCCCAGCATTTT
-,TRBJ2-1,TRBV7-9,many,CASSFWAVDNEQFF,TGTGCCAGCAGCTTTTGGGCTGTTGACAATGAGCAGTTCTTC
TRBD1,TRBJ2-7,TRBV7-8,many,CASSSYLTGGLINEQYF,TGTGCCAGCAGCTCATACCTTACAGGGGGCCTTATCAACGAGCAGTACTTC
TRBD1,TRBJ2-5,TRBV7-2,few,CASSVGQGWRETQYF,TGTGCCAGCAGCGTGGGACAGGGGTGGAGGGAGACCCAGTACTTC
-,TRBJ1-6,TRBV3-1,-,CASSQEDPGTDQNSPLHF,TGTGCCAGCAGCCAAGAGGATCCGGGGACTGACCAAAATTCACCCCTCCACTTT
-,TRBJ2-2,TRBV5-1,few,CASSPGADWVNTGELFF,TGCGCCAGCAGCCCCGGGGCCGATTGGGTCAACACCGGGGAGCTGTTTTTT
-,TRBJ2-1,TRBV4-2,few,CASSRVHEQFF,TGTGCCAGCAGCCGGGTGCATGAGCAGTTCTTC